This T cell receptor beta chain was retrieved from a study of shared clonotypes between healthy human individuals. Naive CD8 populations comprised CD45RO-negative cells positively selected for CCR7, excluding terminally differentiated effector memory CD45RA+ cells. This CDR3 is built from 17 residues. The V gene's germline CDR1 is LGHNA and CDR2 YNFKEQ. V was shortened by 1 base and J by 2 bases, with 18 bases between the two germline ends. The count of this clone is one. What it binds is unknown. Researchers divided each subset's genomic DNA evenly across several immunoSEQ plates. Sequenced by immunoSEQ multiplex PCR; TCRdb stores in-frame clones only, minus some. The data show about 2,200,000 clones, about 93% seen once. Overall study findings and caveats: When compared with the clonotypes that were shared by all four sorted-subset donors, the non-shared clonotypes turned out to have lower generation probabilities.

The sample comprised naive CD8+ T cells from PBMCs. This chain links TRBV4-2 with TRBJ2-7; D perhaps matches TRBD1 (6 bases). The receptor was isolated from a man aged 18 to 29 in good health. Some clones in this sample may be carry-over from other donors' samples. The CDR3 DNA reads as TGTGCCAGCAGCCAAGCCAGCACAATCGGACAGCCCTACGAGCAGTACTTC. It yields the protein CASSQASTIGQPYEQYF.